This is a list of T cell receptor beta chains from one sample in a study of blood T cell repertoires in COVID-19. Repertoires were generated with immunoSEQ multiplex PCR, while TCRdb's copy carries only in-frame clones and drops some. Of about 44,000 clones listed, 84% are singletons. The sequenced sample was peripheral blood. Receptors were obtained from a human donor in a cohort sampled during active COVID-19. Both conserved end residues are trimmed from each CDR3. Clone size is given for some rows only: seen once, a few or many times, or a class if the clone is expanded.

V gene	J gene	clone size	CDR3 protein
TRBV2	TRBJ1-5	.	ASRAGTGGNQPQH
TRBV4-1	TRBJ1-3	.	ASSRIVSSGNTIY
TRBV19	TRBJ1-2	.	ASSLGQGANYGYT
TRBV7-2	TRBJ2-5	.	ASSLTRDPQETQY
TRBV5-5	TRBJ2-5	.	ASSLMLGRETQY
TRBV19	TRBJ2-5	.	ASSKNPVETQY
TRBV2	TRBJ1-5	.	ASSPRPGSQPQH
TRBV10-3	TRBJ2-1	.	AISDSQRFGLAYYNEQF
TRBV11-1	TRBJ1-1	once	ASGWTGGTEAF
TRBV5-1	TRBJ2-4	.	ASSGGTGENIQY
TRBV5-8	TRBJ2-7	.	ASSFQRGGTYEQY
TRBV5-6	TRBJ1-2	.	ASSLAGGAGPYGYT
TRBV7-9	TRBJ2-1	.	ASRSWGGPSYNEQF
TRBV14	TRBJ2-7	.	ASSPSGGSYEQY
TRBV28	TRBJ1-1	once	ASSFSGGWNTEAF
TRBV11-3	TRBJ1-1	.	ASSLGQGATEAF
TRBV6-5	TRBJ1-3	once	ASREDGISGNTIY
TRBV2	TRBJ2-5	.	ASSRTSSPRETQY
TRBV5-1	TRBJ2-7	few	ASSIQDPHLYEQY
TRBV5-6	TRBJ2-2	.	ASSSVALVDTGELF
TRBV7-8	TRBJ1-5	.	ASSLGRVQMPNQPQH
TRBV5-1	TRBJ2-5	few	ASSVGQPRETQY
TRBV6-5	TRBJ2-6	.	ASSIKPSGANVLT
TRBV5-1	TRBJ2-5	.	ASSLGGTEQETQY
TRBV7-9	TRBJ2-1	once	ASSPSGGFEQF
TRBV27	TRBJ1-1	.	ASSIRGDTEAF
TRBV12-5	TRBJ2-3	.	ASGLVVLAGNPDTQY
TRBV10-1	TRBJ2-3	.	ASSESGGGDTQY
TRBV7-2	TRBJ1-3	.	ASSLVPGFGNTIY
TRBV20-1	TRBJ2-3	.	SASFSGFNTDTQY
TRBV3-1/TRBV3-2	TRBJ1-1	.	ASSHADRKVEAF
TRBV12-3/TRBV12-4	TRBJ2-5	.	ASSFVSETQY
TRBV11-2	TRBJ2-1	.	ASSLGDRFRQEQF
TRBV4-1	TRBJ1-5	.	ASSHGSQPQH
TRBV5-6	TRBJ2-5	.	ASSLGLAGGETQY
TRBV30	TRBJ1-1	.	AWSFQGKNGAF
TRBV6-6	TRBJ2-2	.	ASTYRDRGFTGELF
TRBV30	TRBJ2-7	.	AWSRGAREQY
TRBV19	TRBJ1-5	few	ASSYNSNQPQH
TRBV4-2	TRBJ1-2	few	ASSQVGGNYGYT
TRBV11-2	TRBJ2-5	.	ASSLSSGTQETQY
TRBV6-1	TRBJ1-1	.	ASSDYSSEAF
TRBV19	TRBJ1-1	once	ASSKDRGRGNTEAF
TRBV5-1	TRBJ2-7	.	ASSYSHEQY
TRBV3-1/TRBV3-2	TRBJ2-7	.	ASSQYGTGESYEQY
TRBV24-1	TRBJ2-5	.	ATSDWAPETQY
TRBV5-1	TRBJ2-2	once	ASSLVTSGNTGELF
TRBV27	TRBJ1-3	.	ATRPGQAYTIY
TRBV3-1/TRBV3-2	TRBJ2-1	.	ASSQRWARQGANTVGQF
TRBV3-1/TRBV3-2	TRBJ2-3	.	ASSQEGADTQY
TRBV24-1	TRBJ2-1	.	ATSDHQGQGVYNEQF